This T cell receptor beta chain was identified in a study of Ad26.COV2.S vaccination and SARS-CoV-2 variants. Study summary: Of the COV1001 trial arms, the Ad26.COV2.S arm included the donor. Ad26.COV2.S, an intramuscular injection, was given once or twice 56 days apart. Study-level findings and limits: Vaccine recipients and placebo recipients showed similar non-spike TCR breadth.

Method: immunoSEQ multiplex PCR; TCRdb's copy keeps in-frame clones and lacks some. This table has 350,000 to 400,000 clones, roughly nine tenths appearing once. About this clone: What it binds is not known.

The germline V gene has CDR1 MNHEY and CDR2 SMNVEV (reference sequence). V lost 3 bases and J 7 bases, leaving 6 bases between the germline ends. There are 12 residues in the CDR3. As for treatment: around 19 received Ad26.COV2.S at low or high dose, single or two shots; about 5 received placebo; per-sample allocation not given. Specimens were obtained on day 63 following the first vaccine or placebo injection. An adult aged 18-55 years in Boston served as the donor. The specimen was peripheral blood, collected in a trial of Ad26.COV2.S vaccine versus placebo. This sequence joins TRBV27 and TRBJ2-2; unclear D gene. The TCR sequence derives from a person aged 18-60 years who received the Ad26.COV2.S COVID-19 vaccine or a placebo. CDR3 region: CASSFQDGELFF. The CDR3, as DNA: TGTGCCAGCAGTTTTCAGGACGGGGAGCTGTTTTTT.